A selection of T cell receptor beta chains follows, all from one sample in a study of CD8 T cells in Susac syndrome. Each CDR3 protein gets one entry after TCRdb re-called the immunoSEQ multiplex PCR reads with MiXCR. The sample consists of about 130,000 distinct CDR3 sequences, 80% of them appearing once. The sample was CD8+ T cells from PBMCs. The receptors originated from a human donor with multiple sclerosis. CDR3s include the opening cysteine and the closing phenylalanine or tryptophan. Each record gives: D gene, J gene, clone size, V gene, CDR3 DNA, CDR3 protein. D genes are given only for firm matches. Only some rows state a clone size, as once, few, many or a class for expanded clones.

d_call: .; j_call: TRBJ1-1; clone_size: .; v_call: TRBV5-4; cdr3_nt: TGTGCCAGCAGCTTGGCGGGGGCGAACACTGAAGCTTTCTTT; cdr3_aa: CASSLAGANTEAFF
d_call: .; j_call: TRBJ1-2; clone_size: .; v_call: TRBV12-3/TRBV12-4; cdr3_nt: TGTGCCAGCAGTCCAGAGGGTTTCGGCTACACCTTC; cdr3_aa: CASSPEGFGYTF
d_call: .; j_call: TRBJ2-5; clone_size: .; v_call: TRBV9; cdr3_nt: TGTGCCAGCAGCGCCCGTAACCAAGAGACCCAGTACTTC; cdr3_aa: CASSARNQETQYF
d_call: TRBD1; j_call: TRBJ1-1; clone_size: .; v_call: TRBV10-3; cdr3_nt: TGTGCCATCGGGGACAGGGCGGTGAGCACTGAAGCTTTCTTT; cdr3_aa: CAIGDRAVSTEAFF
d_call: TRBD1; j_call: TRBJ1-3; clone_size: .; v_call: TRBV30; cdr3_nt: TGTGCCTGGGGGGGGACAGGCTCTGGAAACACCATATATTTT; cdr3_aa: CAWGGTGSGNTIYF
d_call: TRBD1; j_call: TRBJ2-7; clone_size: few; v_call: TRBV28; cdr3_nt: TGTGCCAGCAGTTTATGGGACAGGGGGCAAGAGCAGTACTTC; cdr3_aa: CASSLWDRGQEQYF
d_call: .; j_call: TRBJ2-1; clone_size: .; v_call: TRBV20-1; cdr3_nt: TGCAGTGCTAGAGTAGTAGGAGAAATCCACAATGAGCAGTTCTTC; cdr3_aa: CSARVVGEIHNEQFF
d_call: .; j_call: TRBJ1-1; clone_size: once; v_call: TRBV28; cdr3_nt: TGTGCCAGCAGTTTATTCGTGGTGAACACTGAAGCTTTCTTT; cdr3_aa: CASSLFVVNTEAFF
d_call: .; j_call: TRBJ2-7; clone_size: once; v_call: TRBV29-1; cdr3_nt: TGCAGCGTTGAGGGGGATCCCTACGAGCAGTACTTC; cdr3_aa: CSVEGDPYEQYF
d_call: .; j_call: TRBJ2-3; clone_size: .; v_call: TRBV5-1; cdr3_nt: TGCGCCAGCAGCTTCAGGGGGGAGAGGGATACGCAGTATTTT; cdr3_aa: CASSFRGERDTQYF
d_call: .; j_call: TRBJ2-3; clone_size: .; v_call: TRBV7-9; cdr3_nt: TGTGCCAGCAGCCAGCAGGTATCAGGCTCGGCGGATACGCAGTATTTT; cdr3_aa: CASSQQVSGSADTQYF
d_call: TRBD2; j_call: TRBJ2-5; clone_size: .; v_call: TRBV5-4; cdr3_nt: TGTGCCAGCAGCCCTCCCTCGGCGGGGGGGGTTCAAGAGACCCAGTACTTC; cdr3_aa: CASSPPSAGGVQETQYF
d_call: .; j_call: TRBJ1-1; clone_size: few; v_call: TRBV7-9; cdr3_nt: TGTGCCAGCAGTCCTGGACCGCCAGACACTGAAGCTTTCTTT; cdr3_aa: CASSPGPPDTEAFF
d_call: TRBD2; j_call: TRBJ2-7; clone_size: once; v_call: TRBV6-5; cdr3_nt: TGTGCCAGCACCACGGCCGGGGGGACCTACGAGCAGTACTTC; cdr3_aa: CASTTAGGTYEQYF
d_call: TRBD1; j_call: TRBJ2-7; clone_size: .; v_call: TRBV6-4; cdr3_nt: TGTGCCAGCAGTTCGGACAGGGGGTACGAGCAGTACTTC; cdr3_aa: CASSSDRGYEQYF
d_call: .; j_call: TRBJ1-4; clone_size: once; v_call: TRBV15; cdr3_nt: TGTGCCACCAGCAGCGGCAGGGCTGGCGAAAAACTGTTTTTT; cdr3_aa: CATSSGRAGEKLFF
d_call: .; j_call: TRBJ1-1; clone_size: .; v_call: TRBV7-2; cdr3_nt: TGTGCCAGCAGCTTTAACAGGGCCGCTTTCTTT; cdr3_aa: CASSFNRAAFF
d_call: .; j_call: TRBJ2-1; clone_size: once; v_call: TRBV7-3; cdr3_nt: TGTGCCAGCAGCTTAAGCCTTCTCAATGAGCAGTTCTTC; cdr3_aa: CASSLSLLNEQFF
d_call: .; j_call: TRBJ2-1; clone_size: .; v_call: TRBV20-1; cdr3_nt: TGCAGTGCTCCCAGGGCGTTGACCAATGAGCAGTTCTTC; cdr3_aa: CSAPRALTNEQFF
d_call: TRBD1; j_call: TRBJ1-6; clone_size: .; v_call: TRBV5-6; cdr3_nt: TGTGCCAGCAGCTTGGGTTACCGCGGGACAGGATATTCACCCCTCCACTTT; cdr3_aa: CASSLGYRGTGYSPLHF
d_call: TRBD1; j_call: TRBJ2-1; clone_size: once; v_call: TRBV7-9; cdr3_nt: TGTGCCAGCAGCTCGGACAGGGTTTGGGATGAGCAGTTCTTC; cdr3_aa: CASSSDRVWDEQFF
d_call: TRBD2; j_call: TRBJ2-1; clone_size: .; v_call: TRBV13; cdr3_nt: TGTGCCAGCAGCTCCACTAGCGGAGGGTTGATTGAGCAGTTCTTC; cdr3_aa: CASSSTSGGLIEQFF
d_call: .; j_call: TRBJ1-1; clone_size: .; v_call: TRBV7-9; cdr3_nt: TGTGCCAGCAGCCCGCGGGGGGCCGCTGAAGCTTTCTTT; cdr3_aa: CASSPRGAAEAFF
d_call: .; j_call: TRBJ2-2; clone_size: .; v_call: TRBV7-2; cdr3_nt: TGTGCCAGCAGCTTGGGTGGGGGCTGGGTTTTAGGCGGGGAGCTGTTTTTT; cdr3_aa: CASSLGGGWVLGGELFF
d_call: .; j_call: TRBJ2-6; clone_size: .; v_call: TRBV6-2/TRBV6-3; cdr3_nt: TGTGCCAGCAGTCCCCCTACCTCTGGGGCCAACGTCCTGACTTTC; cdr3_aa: CASSPPTSGANVLTF
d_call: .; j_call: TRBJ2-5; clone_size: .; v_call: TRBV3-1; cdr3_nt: TGTGCCAGCAGCCACCACCCGGGCTACTTGACTGAAGAGACCCAGTACTTC; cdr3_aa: CASSHHPGYLTEETQYF
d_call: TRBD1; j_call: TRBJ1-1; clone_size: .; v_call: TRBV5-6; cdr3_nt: TGTGCCAGCAGCAATCAAAACAGGGGTGAAGCTTTCTTT; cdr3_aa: CASSNQNRGEAFF
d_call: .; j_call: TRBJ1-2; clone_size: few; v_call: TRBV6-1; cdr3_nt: TGTGCCAGCATTGGACAAGCGGATGGCTACACCTTC; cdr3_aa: CASIGQADGYTF
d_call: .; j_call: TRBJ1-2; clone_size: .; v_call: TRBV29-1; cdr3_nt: TGCAGCGCTCCGGACATTTACGGCTACACCTTC; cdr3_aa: CSAPDIYGYTF